This T cell receptor beta chain is drawn from a study of blood T cell repertoires in COVID-19. Germline assignment: CDR1 LGHNA and CDR2 YNFKEQ. The CDR3 is 12 residues long. Trimming stripped 2 bases from V and 4 bases from J, with 5 bases between. Per the study methods: Estimation of nucleated cell counts was performed using reference gene primer amplification. The table came from immunoSEQ multiplex PCR; TCRdb's copy has only in-frame clones and leaves some out. D and trimming come from the DNA, and the V and J calls and clone size come from that table. This table holds over 200,000 clones, 65% to 90% found once. It was during active infection that Seattle patients were enrolled and then longitudinally followed.

Material: peripheral blood. This rearrangement joins TRBV4-2 to TRBJ2-5, with D possibly matching TRBD1 (5 bases). The TCR sequence derives from a man aged 45 to 65 with COVID-19, enrolled during active disease. CDR3 DNA sequence: TGTGCCAGCAGCCAAAGGGGAGAGACCCAGTACTTC. The encoded protein is CASSQRGETQYF.